Shown below are 10 T cell receptor beta chains from a single sample sequenced in a study of cytomegalovirus exposure and HLA in healthy donors. This PCR relied on a set of 60 Vbeta primers and 13 Jbeta primers. Assay used: immunoSEQ multiplex PCR; TCRdb lists only in-frame clones, some missing. The sample has fewer than 200,000 clones, roughly 84% seen once. Sample: PBMCs. These receptors all come from a male donor in good health and CMV-seronegative.

Here the CDR3 reads CASSFNSGVPGNTIYF. The DNA of the CDR3 is TGTGCCAGCAGCTTTAACTCAGGGGTTCCTGGAAACACCATATATTTT. The rearrangement joins TRBV7-8 to TRBJ1-3; possibly TRBD1 for D (6 bases). CDR3 length equals 16 residues. Germline V gene sequence: CDR1 SGHVS, CDR2 FQNEAQ. V was trimmed by 3 bases and J by 2 bases, leaving 14 bases between them.

The CDR3 sequence is CASSTQGYEQYF. In DNA form, the CDR3 reads TGCGCCAGCTCTACACAGGGCTACGAGCAGTACTTC. This chain uses TRBV5-1 with TRBJ2-7, with D possibly matching TRBD1 (6 bases). Germline CDR1 SGHRS, CDR2 YFSETQ. V gave up 7 bases and J gave up 3 bases, with 11 bases separating them. The CDR3 is made up of 12 amino acids. Full variable domain (missing parts from reference TRBV5-1 and TRBJ2-7): KAGVTQTPRYLIKTRGQQVTLSCSPISGHRSVSWYQQTPGQGLQFLFEYFSETQRNKGNFPGRFSGRQFSNSRSEMNVSTLELGDSALYLCASSTQGYEQYFGPGTRLTVT.

The chain uses TRBV19 and TRBJ1-2; D not certain. Germline CDR1 reads LNHDA; CDR2 reads SQIVND (reference sequence). Deletions cut 7 bases from V and 5 bases from J, with 23 bases between. The CDR3 is 16 residues long. CDR3 nucleotide sequence: TGTGCCAGTACCCGGCCTTCAGGAGGGCCCACTTATGGCTACACCTTC. This sequence encodes CASTRPSGGPTYGYTF.

A word on this clone: Other DNA sequences from this sample encode an identical CDR3 as well. This chain joins TRBV4-1 and TRBJ2-3; D uncertain. Germline lookup yields CDR1 MGHRA and CDR2 YSYEKL. The V end lost 4 bases, the J end lost 0 bases, and 5 bases lay between the germline ends. The CDR3 runs to 13 residues. The CDR3, as DNA: TGCGCCAGCAGCCCCGGTAGCACAGATACGCAGTATTTT. This translates into CASSPGSTDTQYF.

The V gene is TRBV9, the J gene TRBJ2-5, with D tentatively TRBD2 (7 bases). Trimming took off 0 bases at V and 2 bases at J, with 14 bases between the two ends. Germline assignment: CDR1 SGDLS and CDR2 YYNGEE. The CDR3 has 16 amino acids. CDR3 residues: CASSVAGGGTQETQYF. The CDR3 coding sequence is TGTGCCAGCAGCGTAGCTGGGGGGGGGACACAAGAGACCCAGTACTTC.

The rearrangement uses TRBV5-4 and TRBJ1-1, with D possibly TRBD1 on 5 matching bases. The V gene's germline CDR1 is SGHNT and CDR2 YYREEE (reference sequence). The V and J ends lost 4 bases and 1 base respectively, with 11 bases between them. This CDR3 is 14 amino acids long. CDR3 DNA: TGTGCCAGCAGCCGCGTCGGGGGGAACACTGAAGCTTTCTTT. It translates to CASSRVGGNTEAFF.

The chain links TRBV30 to TRBJ2-2; D might be TRBD1 (5 bases). The CDR3 loop spans 12 amino acids. Germline V gene lookup returns CDR1 GTSNPN and CDR2 SVGIG (reference sequence). Trimming took off 7 bases at V and 5 bases at J, with 11 bases between the two ends. This CDR3 reads CASGRATGELFF. The CDR3 coding sequence is TGTGCCTCAGGGCGAGCTACCGGGGAGCTGTTTTTT.

This sequence joins TRBV4-3 and TRBJ2-3, with TRBD2 matching over 10 bases. CDR3 length: 18 amino acids. Germline V gene lookup returns CDR1 LGHNA and CDR2 YSLEER. Losses at the gene ends were 0 bases for V and 3 bases for J; bases not matched to a gene: 9. The DNA for the CDR3 is TGCGCCAGCAGCCAAGATATTGTGGTTAGCGGGAGGACAGATACGCAGTATTTT. It is translated as CASSQDIVVSGRTDTQYF.

The chain carries TRBV2 and TRBJ2-6; D perhaps matches TRBD1 (6 bases). V shed 7 bases and J shed 0 bases, with 16 bases lying between them. This CDR3 has 17 amino acids. The germline V gene encodes CDR1 SNHLY and CDR2 FYNNEI. The CDR3 spells CASKGQGPLSGANVLTF. In nucleotides, the CDR3 is TGTGCCAGCAAAGGGCAGGGGCCCCTCTCTGGGGCCAACGTCCTGACTTTC.

This sequence joins TRBV19 and TRBJ1-5; D is perhaps TRBD1 (5 bases). CDR1 and CDR2 from the germline V gene are LNHDA and SQIVND (reference sequence). Trimming removed 1 base at V and 3 bases at J, with 10 bases between. This CDR3 region has 15 residues. The CDR3: CASSIGQSNNQPQHF. CDR3 nucleotides: TGTGCCAGTAGTATAGGACAGAGCAACAATCAGCCCCAGCATTTT.